These 14 T cell receptor beta chains share one sample of origin, sequenced in a study of cytotoxic CD8 clonotypes in ibrutinib-treated CLL. Libraries were prepared by immunoSEQ multiplex PCR; TCRdb keeps only in-frame clonotypes and omits some of them. Altogether more than 45,000 clones are present, less than 85% being singletons, with the ten largest covering just over 20%. Sequencing used PBMCs, obtained after 24 months of ibrutinib treatment. The receptor source for this set is a human donor with chronic lymphocytic leukemia.

The chain employs TRBV11-1 and TRBJ2-1, with 7 positions matching TRBD1. The V gene end was trimmed by 8 bases and the J gene end by 0 bases; junction bases not matched to a gene: 4. Germline V gene data show CDR1 as SGHAT and CDR2 as FQDESV (reference sequence). CDR3 length: 14 amino acids. The CDR3 spells CASQWDSSYNEQFF. DNA for the CDR3: TGTGCCAGCCAATGGGACAGCTCCTACAATGAGCAGTTCTTC.

The chain employs TRBV19 and TRBJ2-1; tentative D call: TRBD1 (7 bases). The CDR3 consists of 16 residues. V lost 7 bases, J lost 2 bases, and 18 bases lay in between. Germline loops: CDR1 LNHDA, CDR2 SQIVND (reference sequence). CDR3 sequence reads: CASTAAGGRTYNEQFF. CDR3 sequence (DNA): TGTGCCAGTACCGCGGCAGGGGGGAGAACCTACAATGAGCAGTTCTTC.

V usage is TRBV18 and J usage is TRBJ1-1; D possibly corresponds to TRBD1 (5 bases). Trimming cost V 1 base and J 5 bases, with 8 bases left between them. Germline values: CDR1 KGHSH, CDR2 LQKENI. The CDR3 totals 13 residues. The CDR3 bases are TGTGCCAGCTCACCACAGGGGTCAACTGAAGCTTTCTTT. This encodes CASSPQGSTEAFF. Full variable domain (outside the CDR3, taken from reference TRBV18 and TRBJ1-1): NAGVMQNPRHLVRRRGQEARLRCSPMKGHSHVYWYRQLPEEGLKFMVYLQKENIIDESGMPKERFSAEFPKEGPSILRIQQVVRGDSAAYFCASSPQGSTEAFFGQGTRLTVV.

The chain joins TRBV5-5 to TRBJ2-5, with 10 bases lining up with TRBD2. Germline values: CDR1 SGHKS, CDR2 YYEKEE (reference sequence). The CDR3 contains 15 residues. V shed 4 bases, J shed 4 bases, and the junction held 7 bases outside the gene matches. CDR3 protein: CASSPGLAAPETQYF. The CDR3 DNA is TGTGCCAGCAGCCCCGGACTAGCGGCTCCAGAGACCCAGTACTTC. Looking up the rest from reference TRBV5-5 and TRBJ2-5 gives the full variable domain: DAGVTQSPTHLIKTRGQQVTLRCSPISGHKSVSWYQQVLGQGPQFIFQYYEKEERGRGNFPDRFSARQFPNYSSELNVNALLLGDSALYLCASSPGLAAPETQYFGPGTRLLVL.

The V gene is TRBV19, the J gene TRBJ2-5; the D gene is possibly TRBD2 (6 bases). The length of the CDR3 is 15 residues. The V end was cut by 6 bases, the J end by 0 bases, with 14 bases between. Germline loops: CDR1 LNHDA, CDR2 SQIVND (reference sequence). This CDR3 reads CASRLFSGNQETQYF. CDR3 in DNA: TGTGCCAGTAGGCTTTTTAGCGGCAACCAAGAGACCCAGTACTTC.

The chain uses TRBV5-1 and TRBJ2-3; TRBD2 agrees at 9 bases. The trim removed 3 bases at V and 0 bases at J, leaving 5 bases unmatched. Germline CDR1 SGHRS, CDR2 YFSETQ. The CDR3 contains 16 residues. The CDR3 here is CASSSLAGFSTDTQYF. The CDR3 DNA reads as TGCGCCAGCAGCTCTCTAGCGGGATTTAGCACAGATACGCAGTATTTT. The full variable domain, in which reference TRBV5-1 and TRBJ2-3 provide the parts outside the CDR3, is KAGVTQTPRYLIKTRGQQVTLSCSPISGHRSVSWYQQTPGQGLQFLFEYFSETQRNKGNFPGRFSGRQFSNSRSEMNVSTLELGDSALYLCASSSLAGFSTDTQYFGPGTRLTVL.

This chain connects TRBV6-1 to TRBJ1-1, with D possibly matching TRBD1 (5 bases). Germline assignment: CDR1 MNHNS and CDR2 SASEGT. The V end lost 7 bases, the J end lost 3 bases, and 15 bases lay between the germline ends. The CDR3 runs 14 residues. The CDR3 reads CASTRVLGDTEAFF. Here the CDR3 DNA reads TGTGCCAGCACCAGGGTCTTAGGAGACACTGAAGCTTTCTTT.

This chain connects TRBV18 to TRBJ2-4, with 7 bases identical to TRBD1. CDR3 length: 16 amino acids. J was trimmed by 1 base and V by 3 bases; bases with no gene match: 6. Germline V gives CDR1 KGHSH, CDR2 LQKENI. CDR3 sequence: CASSPGQRIAKNIQYF. The CDR3 DNA is TGTGCCAGCTCACCGGGACAGAGAATCGCCAAAAACATTCAGTACTTC.

This clone was observed once. This rearrangement joins TRBV6-1 to TRBJ2-1; D possibly corresponds to TRBD1 (5 bases). The length of the CDR3 is 14 residues. V lost 7 bases to trimming and J lost 7 bases, with 17 bases between them. Looked up from germline, CDR1 is MNHNS and CDR2 is SASEGT. CDR3 DNA: TGTGCCAGCACCTTGGGGCGGCTGGGTAATGAGCAGTTCTTC. Its translation: CASTLGRLGNEQFF.

The V call is TRBV6-4, the J call TRBJ2-1, with a weak D call TRBD2 (7 bases). Germline V gene data show CDR1 as MRHNA and CDR2 as SNTAGT. Trimming shortened V by 4 bases and J by 2 bases, and 15 bases separated the two germline ends. The CDR3 is 16 amino acids. The CDR3 loop reads CASSAAGALPYNEQFF. The CDR3 region has the DNA TGTGCCAGCAGTGCCGCGGGGGCGCTCCCCTACAATGAGCAGTTCTTC.

CDR3: CASSLEGRGPDTQYF. The DNA for the CDR3 is TGTGCCAGCAGCTTAGAGGGCCGGGGTCCAGATACGCAGTATTTT. The chain employs TRBV7-3 and TRBJ2-3; D is possibly TRBD2 (5 bases). The CDR3 length is 15 residues. Germline CDR1 is SGHTA and CDR2 is FQGTGA. The V end was cut by 2 bases, the J end by 4 bases, with 13 bases between.

This CDR3 is CASSFRDRSSGANVLTF. CDR3 DNA sequence: TGTGCCAGCAGCTTCCGGGACAGGAGCTCTGGGGCCAACGTCCTGACTTTC. The rearrangement links TRBV7-9 to TRBJ2-6, with 8 nucleotides matching TRBD1. The CDR3 spans 17 residues. The V and J ends lost 3 bases and 0 bases, in that order; junction bases with no gene match: 4. Germline V gives CDR1 SEHNR, CDR2 FQNEAQ (reference sequence).

The DNA of the CDR3 is TGTGCCAGCAGCTTTTGGGGTACCGCCGTGGGGGAGCAGTACTTC. Encoded protein: CASSFWGTAVGEQYF. V and J are TRBV5-4 and TRBJ2-7; D unresolved. The germline CDR1 and CDR2 sequences are SGHNT and YYREEE (reference sequence). The CDR3 totals 15 residues. The V gene lost 2 bases and the J gene lost 7 bases, with 19 bases spanning the gap.

The chain combines TRBV9 with TRBJ2-5, with D uncertain. This CDR3 spans 13 amino acids. The germline CDR1 and CDR2 sequences are SGDLS and YYNGEE. The ends were cut back, 0 bases at V and 1 base at J, with 4 bases in the middle. The CDR3 protein is CASSVDPQETQYF. The CDR3 DNA is TGTGCCAGCAGCGTAGACCCCCAAGAGACCCAGTACTTC.